In this sample, the clone carrying this TCR beta chain turned up a few times. Its target is unknown. This entry comes from a study of shared clonotypes between healthy human individuals. The CDR3 has 14 residues. Trimming cost V 9 bases and J 3 bases, with 15 bases left between them. CDR1 is KGHSH and CDR2 is LQKENI in the germline V gene. The data were produced by immunoSEQ multiplex PCR, yet TCRdb's version contains in-frame clones alone and is incomplete. Of approximately 980,000 clones in the sample, about three quarters are singletons; the top ten hold roughly 1.5%. Findings and limits, study-wide: A limitation of the genetic and exposure-history diversity represented arose from few donors.

Sequenced sample: memory CD4+ T cells sorted from blood. Subset given: CD45RA-negative fraction. V is TRBV18 and J is TRBJ1-3; D is uncertain. This TCR was recovered from a man aged 18 to 29 in good health. The CDR3 DNA follows: TGTGCCAGTATCGCTTCGGTGTATGGAAACACCATATATTTT. Residues: CASIASVYGNTIYF.